These 5 T cell receptor beta chains came from one sample sequenced in a study of blood T cell repertoires in COVID-19. TCRdb keeps only in-frame clones here, not all; method: immunoSEQ multiplex PCR. The repertoire includes about 150,000 clones, about 86% of them detected once, and over 25% sits in the top ten. The sample comprised peripheral blood. All receptors come from an older woman with acute or convalescent COVID-19.

The chain is built from TRBV16 and TRBJ2-2, with D uncertain. CDR1 and CDR2 from the germline V gene are KGHSY and FQNENV. The V and J ends lost 6 bases and 6 bases respectively, with 11 bases between them. The CDR3 consists of 13 residues. CDR3 DNA sequence: TGTGCCAGCAGTCATATGAGGCCCGGGGAGCTGTTTTTT. It specifies CASSHMRPGELFF.

CDR3 DNA sequence: TGTGCCATCCGGACACAGGGGGCTTCACCCCTCCACTTT. Translated: CAIRTQGASPLHF. The chain links TRBV6-5 to TRBJ1-6; 9 bases align to TRBD1. Unmatched junction bases numbered 7, after V lost 10 bases and J lost 9 bases. The CDR3 has 13 amino acids. The germline gives CDR1 MNHEY, CDR2 SVGAGI.

As for this clone: Different DNA sequences within this sample yield the same CDR3. V is TRBV2 and J is TRBJ1-6; D may be TRBD1 (5 bases). The germline V gene encodes CDR1 SNHLY and CDR2 FYNNEI. The V end lost 5 bases, the J end lost 7 bases, and 12 bases lay between the germline ends. The CDR3 extends over 14 amino acids. CDR3 nucleotide sequence: TGTGCCAGCAGTTCCCAGGGAGGGAATTCACCCCTCCACTTT. This sequence encodes CASSSQGGNSPLHF. The full variable domain, with the rest looked up from reference TRBV2 and TRBJ1-6, is EPEVTQTPSHQVTQMGQEVILRCVPISNHLYFYWYRQILGQKVEFLVSFYNNEISEKSEIFDDQFSVERPDGSNFTLKIRSTKLEDSAMYFCASSSQGGNSPLHFGNGTRLTVT.

The CDR3 DNA follows: TGTGCCAGCAGCCATTCGAGGGGGGGCTCAGATACGCAGTATTTT. This encodes CASSHSRGGSDTQYF. The gene calls are TRBV11-2 and TRBJ2-3; tentatively, D is TRBD2 (7 bases). V lost 5 bases, J lost 4 bases, and 16 bases lay in between. This CDR3 is 15 amino acids long. The germline V gene has CDR1 SGHAT and CDR2 FQNNGV. Variable domain in full (rest from reference TRBV11-2 and TRBJ2-3): EAGVAQSPRYKIIEKRQSVAFWCNPISGHATLYWYQQILGQGPKLLIQFQNNGVVDDSQLPKDRFSAERLKGVDSTLKIQPAKLEDSAVYLCASSHSRGGSDTQYFGPGTRLTVL.

The chain employs TRBV7-3 and TRBJ2-3; the D gene is possibly TRBD2 (5 bases). Germline assignment: CDR1 SGHTA and CDR2 FQGTGA. The CDR3 consists of 15 residues. V gave up 0 bases and J gave up 2 bases, with 9 bases separating them. CDR3 nucleotides: TGTGCCAGCAGCTTAACAAGGACTTCCACAGATACGCAGTATTTT. Translation gives CASSLTRTSTDTQYF.